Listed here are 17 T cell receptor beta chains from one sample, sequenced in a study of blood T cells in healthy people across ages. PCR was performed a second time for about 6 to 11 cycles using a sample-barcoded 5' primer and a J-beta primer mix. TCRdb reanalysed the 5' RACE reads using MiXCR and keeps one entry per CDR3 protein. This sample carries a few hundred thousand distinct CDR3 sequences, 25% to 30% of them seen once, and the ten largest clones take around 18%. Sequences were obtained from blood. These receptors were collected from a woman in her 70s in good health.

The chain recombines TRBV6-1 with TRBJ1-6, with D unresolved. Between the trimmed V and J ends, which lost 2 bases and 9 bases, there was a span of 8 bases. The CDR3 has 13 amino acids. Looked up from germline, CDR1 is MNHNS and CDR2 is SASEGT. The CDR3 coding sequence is TGTGCCAGCAGTGAACTATGGAGTTCACCCCTCCACTTT. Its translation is CASSELWSSPLHF.

This CDR3 is CSAYWGQETQYF. Written as DNA, the CDR3 is TGCAGCGCTTACTGGGGCCAAGAGACCCAGTACTTC. This rearrangement joins TRBV20-1 to TRBJ2-5; D not resolved. The CDR3 length is 12 residues. The germline V gene encodes CDR1 DFQATT and CDR2 SNEGSKA (reference sequence).

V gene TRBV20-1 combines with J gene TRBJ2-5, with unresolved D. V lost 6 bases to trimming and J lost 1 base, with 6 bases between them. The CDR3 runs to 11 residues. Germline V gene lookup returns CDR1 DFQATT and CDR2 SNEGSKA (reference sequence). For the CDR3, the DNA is TGCAGTGCCAAATTCCAAGAGACCCAGTACTTC. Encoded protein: CSAKFQETQYF.

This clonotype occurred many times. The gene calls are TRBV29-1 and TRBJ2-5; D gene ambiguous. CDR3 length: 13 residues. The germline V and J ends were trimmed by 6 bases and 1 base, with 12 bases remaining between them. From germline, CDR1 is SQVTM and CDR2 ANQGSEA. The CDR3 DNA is TGCAGCGTCCTCCTAAGGTTCCAAGAGACCCAGTACTTC. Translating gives CSVLLRFQETQYF.

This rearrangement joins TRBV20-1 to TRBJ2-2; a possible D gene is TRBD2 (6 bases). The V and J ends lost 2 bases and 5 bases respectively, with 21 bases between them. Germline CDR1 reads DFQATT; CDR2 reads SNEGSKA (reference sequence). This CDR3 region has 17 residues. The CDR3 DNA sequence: TGCAGTGCTAGAAAGTCGCGCAGGGCTCGGGGGACCGGGGAGCTGTTTTTT. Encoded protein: CSARKSRRARGTGELFF.

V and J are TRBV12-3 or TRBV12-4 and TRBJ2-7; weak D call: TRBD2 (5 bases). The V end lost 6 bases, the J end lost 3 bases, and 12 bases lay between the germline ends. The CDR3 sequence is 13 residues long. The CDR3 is CASSPNRGYEQYF. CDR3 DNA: TGTGCCAGCAGCCCCAACCGGGGCTACGAGCAGTACTTC.

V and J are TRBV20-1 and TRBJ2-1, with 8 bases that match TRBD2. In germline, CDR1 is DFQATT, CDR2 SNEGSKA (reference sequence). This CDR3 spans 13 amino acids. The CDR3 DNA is TGCACAAGCGGACGGGGGGGCCGCAGTGAGCAGTTCTTC. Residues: CTSGRGGRSEQFF.

Here the CDR3 DNA reads TGTGCCAGCAGCCAAGAAGGCGGGAGGGCCCTGAATGAGCAGTTCTTC. Residues: CASSQEGGRALNEQFF. The chain has TRBV4-2 and TRBJ2-1; 9 bases are a match to TRBD2. The V gene's germline CDR1 is LGHNA and CDR2 YNFKEQ. The CDR3 extends over 16 amino acids. Trimming removed 0 bases from V and 7 bases from J; junction bases left unmatched: 7.

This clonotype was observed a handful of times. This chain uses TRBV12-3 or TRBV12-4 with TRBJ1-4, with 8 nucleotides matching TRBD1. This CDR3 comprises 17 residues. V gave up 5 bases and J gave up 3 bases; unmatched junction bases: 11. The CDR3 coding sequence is TGTGCCAGCAGTCCCCAGGACAGGGTAGGAGCTAATGAAAAACTGTTTTTT. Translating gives CASSPQDRVGANEKLFF.

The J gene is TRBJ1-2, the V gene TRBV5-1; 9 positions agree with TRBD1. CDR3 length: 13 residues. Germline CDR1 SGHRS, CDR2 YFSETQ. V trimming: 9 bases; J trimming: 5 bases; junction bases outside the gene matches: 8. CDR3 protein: CATSGQGIYGYTF. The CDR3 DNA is TGCGCCACCTCAGGACAGGGGATTTATGGCTACACCTTC.

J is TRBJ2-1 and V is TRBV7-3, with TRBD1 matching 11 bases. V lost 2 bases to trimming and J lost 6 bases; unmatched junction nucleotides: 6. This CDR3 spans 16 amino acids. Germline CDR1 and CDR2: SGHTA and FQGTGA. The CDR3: CASSLWGGTGGNEQFF. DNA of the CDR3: TGTGCCAGCAGCTTATGGGGTGGGACAGGGGGCAATGAGCAGTTCTTC.

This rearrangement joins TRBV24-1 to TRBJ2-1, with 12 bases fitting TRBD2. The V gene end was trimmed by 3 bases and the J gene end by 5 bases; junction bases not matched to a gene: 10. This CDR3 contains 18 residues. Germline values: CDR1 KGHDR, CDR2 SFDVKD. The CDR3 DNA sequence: TGTGCCACCAGTGATATGACTAGCGGGGGCGGCACAGACAATGAGCAGTTCTTC. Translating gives CATSDMTSGGGTDNEQFF.

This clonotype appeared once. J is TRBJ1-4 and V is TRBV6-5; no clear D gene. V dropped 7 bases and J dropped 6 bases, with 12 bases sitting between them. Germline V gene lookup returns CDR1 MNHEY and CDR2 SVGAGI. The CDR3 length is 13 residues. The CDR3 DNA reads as TGTGCCAGCACCGAGGGTCCTTATGAAAAACTGTTTTTT. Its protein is CASTEGPYEKLFF.

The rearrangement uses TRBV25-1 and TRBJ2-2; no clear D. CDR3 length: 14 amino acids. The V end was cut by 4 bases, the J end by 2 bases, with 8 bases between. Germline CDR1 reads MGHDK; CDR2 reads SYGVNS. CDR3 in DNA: TGTGCCAGCAGTGCCCCCTTTAACACCGGGGAGCTGTTTTTT. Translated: CASSAPFNTGELFF.

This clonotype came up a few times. The CDR3: CASRQTGGKETQYF. CDR3 DNA sequence: TGTGCCAGCAGACAGACGGGGGGCAAAGAGACCCAGTACTTC. The J gene is TRBJ2-5, the V gene TRBV3-1; D is possibly TRBD2 (7 bases). Trimming removed 6 bases from V and 3 bases from J, with 14 bases in between. Germline V gene data show CDR1 as LGHDT and CDR2 as YNNKEL (reference sequence). The CDR3 loop spans 14 amino acids.

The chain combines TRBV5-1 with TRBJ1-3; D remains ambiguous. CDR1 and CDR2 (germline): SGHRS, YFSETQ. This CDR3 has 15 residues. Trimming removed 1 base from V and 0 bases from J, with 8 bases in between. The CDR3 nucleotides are TGCGCCAGCAGCTTGCAAGTAGGCTCTGGAAACACCATATATTTT. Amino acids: CASSLQVGSGNTIYF.

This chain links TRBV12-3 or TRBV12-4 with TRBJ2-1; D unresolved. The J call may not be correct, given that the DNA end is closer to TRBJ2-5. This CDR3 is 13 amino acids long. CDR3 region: CASSFDMGETQYF. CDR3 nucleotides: TGTGCCAGCAGTTTCGATATGGGCGAGACCCAGTACTTC.